The 10 T cell receptor beta chains presented below share a single source sample, sequenced in a study of cytomegalovirus exposure and HLA in healthy donors. Profiled with immunoSEQ multiplex PCR; TCRdb holds only in-frame clones, not every one. The sample has 200,000 to 250,000 clones; less than 90% are singletons. The source material was PBMCs. The source of these receptors is a woman between 18 and 30 years old in good health and CMV-seronegative.

The chain employs TRBV9 and TRBJ1-2, with D tentatively TRBD1 (5 bases). This CDR3 is 16 amino acids long. V lost 4 bases to trimming and J lost 0 bases, with 16 bases between them. Looked up from germline, CDR1 is SGDLS and CDR2 is YYNGEE. CDR3 bases: TGTGCCAGCAGCCCAAGACAGACAGCCACTAACTATGGCTACACCTTC. Translated: CASSPRQTATNYGYTF.

This clone has just one count. This sequence joins TRBV2 and TRBJ2-3, with TRBD2 identical over 8 bases. V shed 6 bases, J shed 1 base, and the junction held 3 bases outside the gene matches. The CDR3 consists of 14 residues. Germline V gene data show CDR1 as SNHLY and CDR2 as FYNNEI. The CDR3: CASRTTSGTDTQYF. The DNA of the CDR3 is TGTGCCAGCAGGACGACTAGCGGCACAGATACGCAGTATTTT.

This clone was seen a handful of times. The gene calls are TRBV2 and TRBJ1-2; 9 bases fit TRBD1. This CDR3 contains 14 residues. Germline CDR1 and CDR2: SNHLY and FYNNEI. V lost 6 bases and J lost 4; bases outside the gene matches: 6. The CDR3 here is CASSPGTGLYGYTF. The DNA for the CDR3 is TGTGCCAGCAGCCCCGGGACAGGGCTCTATGGCTACACCTTC.

Worth noting for this clone: One junction end does not reproduce the germline sequence, and a read error may be involved. The V and J genes are TRBV4-1 and TRBJ1-1; maybe TRBD1 (5 bases). Germline V lookup: CDR1 MGHRA, CDR2 YSYEKL. CDR3 size: 12 residues. Here the CDR3 reads CASSQGNYRTPF. CDR3 bases: TGCGCCAGCAGCCAAGGAAATTACAGGACTCCTTTT.

The chain recombines TRBV6-4 with TRBJ2-3; D tentatively fits TRBD1 or TRBD2 (6 bases each). V gave up 0 bases and J gave up 4 bases, with 11 bases separating them. CDR3 length: 15 residues. Germline V lookup: CDR1 MRHNA, CDR2 SNTAGT. In nucleotides, the CDR3 is TGTGCCAGCAGTGACTCGGCCGGGGGCGCAGATACGCAGTATTTT. This sequence encodes CASSDSAGGADTQYF.

This clone was counted once. V and J are TRBV5-1 and TRBJ2-3; TRBD1 or TRBD2 may be the D gene (5 bases each). The germline CDR1 and CDR2 sequences are SGHRS and YFSETQ. The CDR3 has 14 amino acids. The V and J ends lost 4 bases and 6 bases respectively, with 15 bases between them. The CDR3 protein is CASSLGTGFDTQYF. CDR3 nucleotides: TGCGCCAGCAGCCTTGGGACGGGGTTCGATACGCAGTATTTT. The complete variable domain, with remaining parts taken from reference TRBV5-1 and TRBJ2-3, reads KAGVTQTPRYLIKTRGQQVTLSCSPISGHRSVSWYQQTPGQGLQFLFEYFSETQRNKGNFPGRFSGRQFSNSRSEMNVSTLELGDSALYLCASSLGTGFDTQYFGPGTRLTVL.

The chain recombines TRBV27 with TRBJ2-7, with D possibly TRBD1 on 6 matching bases. V lost 5 bases, J lost 2 bases, and 16 bases lay in between. The V gene's germline CDR1 is MNHEY and CDR2 SMNVEV (reference sequence). The CDR3 has 15 amino acids. The CDR3 nucleotides read TGTGCCAGCAGTAAAAACAGGGTGGAGCCCTACGAGCAGTACTTC. Amino acid sequence: CASSKNRVEPYEQYF.

The CDR3 sequence is CASSVGVGTTSGANEKLFF. The CDR3 bases are TGTGCCAGCAGCGTAGGGGTGGGGACAACCTCCGGGGCTAATGAAAAACTGTTTTTT. The chain links TRBV9 to TRBJ1-4, with D possibly being TRBD1 (6 bases). CDR1 SGDLS and CDR2 YYNGEE come from the germline V gene. The V and J ends lost 0 bases and 3 bases respectively, with 21 bases between them. The CDR3 spans 19 residues.

This chain links TRBV5-4 with TRBJ2-3; TRBD2 might be the D (5 bases). Germline V lookup: CDR1 SGHNT, CDR2 YYREEE (reference sequence). The CDR3 has 15 residues. V lost 4 bases, J lost 0 bases, and 12 bases lay in between. CDR3 region: CASSVYGISTDTQYF. DNA of the CDR3: TGTGCCAGCAGCGTTTACGGGATAAGCACAGATACGCAGTATTTT.

The V call is TRBV30, the J call TRBJ2-1; possibly TRBD1 for D (6 bases). The CDR3 contains 14 residues. Trimming cost V 4 bases and J 6 bases, with 16 bases left between them. Germline CDR1 GTSNPN, CDR2 SVGIG (reference sequence). The CDR3 spells CAWTRDIGPNEQFF. The CDR3 DNA is TGTGCCTGGACCCGGGACATAGGCCCCAATGAGCAGTTCTTC.